The clone carrying this T cell receptor beta chain appeared many times. What it binds is unknown. The data were taken from a study of T cell repertoires in cytomegalovirus infection. The wider study: CMV infection and matching HLA type were both indicated by public TCR beta signatures. The study's findings and limits: Carriage of CMV together with the relevant HLA was identifiable through cumulative public TCR beta family frequency. Predominance within the ex vivo response was attributable to HLA-C-restricted CMV-specific TCR beta clonotypes.

TCRdb reprocessed the reads via MiXCR and lists one record per CDR3 protein. The sample holds about 490,000 distinct CDR3 sequences, around 11% seen once. V shed 0 bases and J 4 bases; nucleotides not matched to a gene: 12. Germline CDR1 MGHRA, CDR2 YSYEKL. The CDR3 is 18 residues long. The V gene is TRBV4-1, the J gene TRBJ2-1, with 7 bases aligning to TRBD1. The receptor was isolated from a human donor in good health (CMV status not recorded). Some clones in this sample may be carry-over from other donors' samples. The sequenced sample was PBMCs. In nucleotides, the CDR3 is TGCGCCAGCAGCCAAGACCAGGACAGGATTTTCTTATACAATGAGCAGTTCTTC. Translation: CASSQDQDRIFLYNEQFF.